A selection of T cell receptor beta chains follows, all from one sample in a study of T-cell memory formation after mild COVID-19. MiXCR, run by TCRdb on the 5' RACE reads, gives a single entry per CDR3 protein. This sample has under 600,000 distinct CDR3 sequences; about 20% occur once, and the top ten carry around 9.2%. Specimen: PBMCs or a T cell subset sorted from them (not recorded which). These receptor sequences come from an adult woman who had mild COVID-19 (a few samples of this study predate the infection). Cell type and time point are not known. The CDR3 runs from the conserved cysteine through the conserved F or W. The order of the fields is V gene, CDR3 length, J gene, CDR3 protein.

TRBV6-5	14	TRBJ2-2	CASRDGGVTGELFF
TRBV5-4	15	TRBJ2-7	CASSWYSGGSYEQYF
TRBV3-1	16	TRBJ2-3	CASSQVEAGRADTQYF
TRBV9	14	TRBJ2-6	CASTPLIGANVLTF
TRBV20-1	15	TRBJ2-3	CSAQTGARGGDTQYF
TRBV5-1	15	TRBJ1-6	CASSLEVQPNSPLHF
TRBV7-6	18	TRBJ2-1	CASSLAFSGGPTYNEQFF
TRBV4-3	14	TRBJ2-7	CASSPRTSSYEQYF
TRBV20-1	14	TRBJ1-6	CSARVTVYNSPLHF
TRBV7-2	14	TRBJ1-1	CASSQNGLGTEAFF
TRBV7-9	19	TRBJ1-6	CASSSTGQGRSSYNSPLHF
TRBV5-5	13	TRBJ2-7	CASSLRGLYEQYF
TRBV11-2	17	TRBJ2-5	CASSSYGLAGSQETQYF
TRBV29-1	15	TRBJ2-7	CSVEPLEQSSYEQYF
TRBV20-1	13	TRBJ1-5	CSASPVTGRPQHF
TRBV24-1	15	TRBJ2-5	CATSDPRGGQETQYF
TRBV29-1	11	TRBJ1-1	CSVEIYTEAFF